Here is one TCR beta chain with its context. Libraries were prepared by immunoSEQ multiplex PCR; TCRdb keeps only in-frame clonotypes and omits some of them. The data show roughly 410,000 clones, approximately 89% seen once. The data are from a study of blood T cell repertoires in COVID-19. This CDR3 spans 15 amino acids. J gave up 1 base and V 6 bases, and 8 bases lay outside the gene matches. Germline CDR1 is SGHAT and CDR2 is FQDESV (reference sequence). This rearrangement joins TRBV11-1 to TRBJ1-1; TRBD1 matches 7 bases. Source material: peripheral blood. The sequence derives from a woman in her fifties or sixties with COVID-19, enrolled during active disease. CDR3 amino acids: CASSLQGQANTEAFF. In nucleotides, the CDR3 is TGTGCCAGCAGTCTACAGGGGCAGGCGAACACTGAAGCTTTCTTT.